The clone carrying this T cell receptor beta chain showed up just a few times. cDNA carried unique molecular identifiers, and a universal primer site was added by template switching. From the 5' RACE reads, TCRdb called clonotypes with MiXCR, one entry per CDR3 protein. This table holds a few hundred thousand distinct CDR3 sequences, roughly 10% found once. The data stem from a study of identical twins. The V gene end was trimmed by 6 bases and the J gene end by 0 bases; junction bases not matched to a gene: 3. The CDR3 is 15 amino acids. Germline CDR1 MNHNS, CDR2 SASEGT. Only healthy Caucasians were enrolled as donors. The data also belong to a second study, concerning yellow fever vaccine responses in identical twins.

Sample: CD8+ T cells sorted from blood. This clonotype was obtained from a woman in her late teens or twenties in good health. V gene TRBV6-1 combines with J gene TRBJ2-3, with 10 positions matching TRBD2. The CDR3 sequence is CASRVLAGSTDTQYF. CDR3 DNA: TGTGCCAGCAGAGTACTAGCGGGGAGCACAGATACGCAGTATTTT.